This entry features one TCR beta chain sequence. This sample was taken from a study of OX40 agonist ivuxolimab in advanced cancers. Clones were read by immunoSEQ multiplex PCR, and TCRdb kept only the in-frame ones, dropping some. The sample has about 82,000 clones, about 90% seen once. V lost 1 base and J lost 7, with 8 bases in between. Germline V gene sequence: CDR1 MDHEN, CDR2 SYDVKM. The CDR3 totals 14 residues. This sequence was found in an adult with an advanced solid tumor such as melanoma, head and neck, liver or kidney cancer. Sequencing was performed on CD4+ or CD8+ T cells sorted from blood, taken in a trial of the OX40 agonist ivuxolimab. V is TRBV28 and J is TRBJ1-6; D remains ambiguous. The CDR3: CASSLFSDNSPLHF. The DNA for the CDR3 is TGTGCCAGCAGTTTATTTAGTGACAATTCACCCCTCCACTTT.